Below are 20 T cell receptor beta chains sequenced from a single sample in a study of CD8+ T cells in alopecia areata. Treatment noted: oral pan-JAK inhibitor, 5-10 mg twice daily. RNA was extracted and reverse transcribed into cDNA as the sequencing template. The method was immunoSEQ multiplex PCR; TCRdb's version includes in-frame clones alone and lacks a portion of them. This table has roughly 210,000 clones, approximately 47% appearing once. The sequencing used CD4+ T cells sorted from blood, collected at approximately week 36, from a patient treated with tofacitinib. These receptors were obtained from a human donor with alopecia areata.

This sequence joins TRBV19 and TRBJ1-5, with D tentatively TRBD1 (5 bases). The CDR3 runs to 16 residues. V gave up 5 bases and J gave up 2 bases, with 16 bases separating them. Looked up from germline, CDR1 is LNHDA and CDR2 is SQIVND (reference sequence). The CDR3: CASSGGRGEGNQPQHF. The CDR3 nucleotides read TGTGCCAGTAGTGGGGGGAGGGGAGAAGGCAATCAGCCCCAGCATTTT.

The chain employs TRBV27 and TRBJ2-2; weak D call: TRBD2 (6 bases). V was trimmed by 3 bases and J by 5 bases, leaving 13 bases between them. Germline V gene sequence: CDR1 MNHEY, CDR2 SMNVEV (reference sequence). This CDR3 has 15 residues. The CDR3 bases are TGTGCCAGCAGTTTGGGCGGCCGGGGGACCGGGGAGCTGTTTTTT. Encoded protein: CASSLGGRGTGELFF.

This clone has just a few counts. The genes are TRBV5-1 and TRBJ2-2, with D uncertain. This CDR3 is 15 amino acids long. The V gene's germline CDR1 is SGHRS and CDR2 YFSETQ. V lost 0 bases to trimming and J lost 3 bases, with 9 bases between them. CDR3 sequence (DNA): TGCGCCAGCAGCTTGGCCGGCCCAGACACCGGGGAGCTGTTTTTT. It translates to CASSLAGPDTGELFF.

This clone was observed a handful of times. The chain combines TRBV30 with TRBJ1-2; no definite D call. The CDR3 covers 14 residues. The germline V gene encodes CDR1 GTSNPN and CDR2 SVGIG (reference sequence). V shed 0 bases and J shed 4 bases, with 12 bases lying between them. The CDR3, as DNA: TGTGCCTGGAGTGTACCTGGTGTTGTCTATGGCTACACCTTC. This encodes CAWSVPGVVYGYTF.

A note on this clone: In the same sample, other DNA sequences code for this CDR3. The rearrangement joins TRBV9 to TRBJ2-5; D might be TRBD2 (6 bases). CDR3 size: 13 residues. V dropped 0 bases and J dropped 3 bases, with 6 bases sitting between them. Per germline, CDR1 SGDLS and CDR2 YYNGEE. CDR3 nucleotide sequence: TGTGCCAGCAGCGTAGGCGGGGAAGAGACCCAGTACTTC. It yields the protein CASSVGGEETQYF.

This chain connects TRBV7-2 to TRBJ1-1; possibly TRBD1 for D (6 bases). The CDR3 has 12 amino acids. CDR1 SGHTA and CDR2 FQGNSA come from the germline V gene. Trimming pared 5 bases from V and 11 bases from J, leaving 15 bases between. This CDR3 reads CASSRGTIDAFF. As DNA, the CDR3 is TGTGCCAGCAGCAGAGGGACAATCGACGCTTTCTTT.

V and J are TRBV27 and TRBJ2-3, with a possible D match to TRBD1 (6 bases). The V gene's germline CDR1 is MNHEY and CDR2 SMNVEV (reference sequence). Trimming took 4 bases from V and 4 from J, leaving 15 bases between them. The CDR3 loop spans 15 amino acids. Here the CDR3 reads CASSSRGTGSDTQYF. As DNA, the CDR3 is TGTGCCAGCAGTTCTAGAGGCACAGGGTCAGATACGCAGTATTTT.

The CDR3: CASSLTGTGELFF. The DNA of the CDR3 is TGTGCCAGCAGCTTAACCGGGACCGGGGAGCTGTTTTTT. This chain uses TRBV7-2 with TRBJ2-2; D gene uncertain. This CDR3 has 13 amino acids. The V gene lost 2 bases and the J gene lost 5 bases, with 6 bases spanning the gap. Germline V gene data show CDR1 as SGHTA and CDR2 as FQGNSA.

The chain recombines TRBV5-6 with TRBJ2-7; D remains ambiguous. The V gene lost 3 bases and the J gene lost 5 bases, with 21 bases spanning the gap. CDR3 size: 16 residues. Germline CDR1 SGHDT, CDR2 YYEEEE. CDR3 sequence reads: CASSSDGVIPRHEQYF. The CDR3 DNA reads TGTGCCAGCAGCTCCGATGGGGTTATTCCCAGGCACGAGCAGTACTTC.

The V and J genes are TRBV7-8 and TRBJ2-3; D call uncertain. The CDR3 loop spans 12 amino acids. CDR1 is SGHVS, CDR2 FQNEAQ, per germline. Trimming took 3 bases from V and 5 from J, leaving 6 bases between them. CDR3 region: CASSFVGDTQYF. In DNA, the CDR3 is TGTGCCAGCAGCTTTGTAGGAGATACGCAGTATTTT.

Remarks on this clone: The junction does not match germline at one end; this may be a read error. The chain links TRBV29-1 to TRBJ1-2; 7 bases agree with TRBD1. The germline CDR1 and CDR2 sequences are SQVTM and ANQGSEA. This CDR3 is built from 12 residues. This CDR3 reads CSVEDRDAGYTF. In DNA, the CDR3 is TGCAGCGTAGAAGACAGGGACGCTGGCTACACCTTC.

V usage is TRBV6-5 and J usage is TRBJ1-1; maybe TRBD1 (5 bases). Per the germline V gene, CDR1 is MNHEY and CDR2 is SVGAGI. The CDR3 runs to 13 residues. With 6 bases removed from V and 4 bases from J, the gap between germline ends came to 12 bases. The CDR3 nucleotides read TGTGCCAGCAGACTCTTGACAGTCACTGAAGCTTTCTTT. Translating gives CASRLLTVTEAFF.

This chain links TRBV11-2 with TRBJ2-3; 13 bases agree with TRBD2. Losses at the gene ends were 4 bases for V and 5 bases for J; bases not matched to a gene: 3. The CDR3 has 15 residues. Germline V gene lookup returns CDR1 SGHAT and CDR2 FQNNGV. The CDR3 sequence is CASSSGLAGVDTQYF. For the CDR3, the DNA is TGTGCCAGCAGCTCTGGACTAGCGGGAGTAGATACGCAGTATTTT.

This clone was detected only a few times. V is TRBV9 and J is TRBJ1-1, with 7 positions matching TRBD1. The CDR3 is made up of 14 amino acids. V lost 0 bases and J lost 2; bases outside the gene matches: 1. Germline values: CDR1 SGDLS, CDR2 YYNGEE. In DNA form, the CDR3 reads TGTGCCAGCAGCGTAGACAGGGGCAACACTGAAGCTTTCTTT. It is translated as CASSVDRGNTEAFF.

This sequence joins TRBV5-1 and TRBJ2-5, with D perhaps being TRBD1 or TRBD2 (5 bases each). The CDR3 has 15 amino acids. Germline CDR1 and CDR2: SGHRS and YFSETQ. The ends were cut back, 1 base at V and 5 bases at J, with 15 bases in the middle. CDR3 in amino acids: CASSLTGSGYETQYF. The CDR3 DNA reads TGCGCCAGCAGCTTGACAGGCTCGGGGTATGAGACCCAGTACTTC. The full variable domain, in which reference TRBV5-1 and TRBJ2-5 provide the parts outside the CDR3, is KAGVTQTPRYLIKTRGQQVTLSCSPISGHRSVSWYQQTPGQGLQFLFEYFSETQRNKGNFPGRFSGRQFSNSRSEMNVSTLELGDSALYLCASSLTGSGYETQYFGPGTRLLVL.

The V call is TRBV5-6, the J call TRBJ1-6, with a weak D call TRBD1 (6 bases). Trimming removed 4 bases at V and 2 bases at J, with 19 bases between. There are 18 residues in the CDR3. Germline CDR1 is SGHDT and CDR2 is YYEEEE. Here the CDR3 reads CASSLRTGAGAYNSPLHF. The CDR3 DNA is TGTGCCAGCAGCCTGAGGACGGGGGCCGGCGCCTATAATTCACCCCTCCACTTT.

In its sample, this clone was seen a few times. CDR3 sequence (DNA): TGCGCCAGCAGCTATGCCGGGACGCATTATGGCTACACCTTC. Translated: CASSYAGTHYGYTF. This chain joins TRBV5-1 and TRBJ1-2; maybe TRBD1 (5 bases). The V end lost 3 bases, the J end lost 5 bases, and 14 bases lay between the germline ends. CDR3 length: 14 amino acids. Germline-derived CDR1 and CDR2 are SGHRS and YFSETQ.

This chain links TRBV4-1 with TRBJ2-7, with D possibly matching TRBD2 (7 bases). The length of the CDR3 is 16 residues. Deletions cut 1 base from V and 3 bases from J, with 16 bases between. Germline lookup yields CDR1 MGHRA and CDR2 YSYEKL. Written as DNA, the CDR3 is TGCGCCAGCAGCCAAGGGGGGGCTAGCGGAGGCTACGAGCAGTACTTC. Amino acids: CASSQGGASGGYEQYF.

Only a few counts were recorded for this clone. CDR3 amino acids: CSAIDGTEAFF. The CDR3 bases are TGCAGTGCCATAGACGGAACTGAAGCTTTCTTT. The chain carries TRBV20-1 and TRBJ1-1; no clear D gene. The V gene's germline CDR1 is DFQATT and CDR2 SNEGSKA (reference sequence). The V and J ends lost 6 bases and 5 bases respectively, with 10 bases between them. The CDR3 runs to 11 residues.

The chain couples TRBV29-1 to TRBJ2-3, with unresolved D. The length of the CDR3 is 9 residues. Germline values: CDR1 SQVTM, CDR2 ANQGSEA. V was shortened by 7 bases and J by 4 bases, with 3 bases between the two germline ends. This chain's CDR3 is CSASDTQYF. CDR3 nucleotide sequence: TGCAGCGCCTCAGATACGCAGTATTTT.